This TCR beta chain is from a study of control samples from healthy donors and cancer patients. Profiling relied on immunoSEQ multiplex PCR, and the TCRdb table lists in-frame clones only, not all of them. The sample holds roughly 160,000 clones, almost 90% seen once. The germline CDR1 and CDR2 sequences are LNHNV and YYDKDF (reference sequence). CDR3 length equals 15 residues. V was cut by 3 bases and J by 7 bases, with 18 bases left in between. The sample consisted of blood. This sequence joins TRBV15 and TRBJ1-2; tentatively, D is TRBD1 (5 bases). The receptor comes from a woman aged 30 to 39 in good health. The CDR3 sequence is CATSSAVTGGGGYTF. The CDR3 coding sequence is TGTGCCACCAGCAGCGCGGTAACCGGGGGTGGTGGCTACACCTTC.